This T cell receptor beta chain was identified during a study of identical twins. Template switching introduced a universal primer site, and the cDNA bore unique molecular identifiers. Each CDR3 protein gets one entry after TCRdb re-called the 5' RACE reads with MiXCR. The table has roughly 490,000 distinct CDR3 sequences, approximately 14% seen once. The CDR3 has 14 residues. The V gene lost 2 bases and the J gene lost 1 base, with 11 bases spanning the gap. Germline loops: CDR1 SQVTM, CDR2 ANQGSEA. This clonotype was found a few times. Its antigen is unidentified. General study results and limits: Insertion counts were lower in abundant cord blood beta clonotypes, a trend that memory repertoires did not show. Zero-insertion findings could be partly confounded by invariant cells (MAIT and iNKT cells). Modeled out-of-frame TCR alpha sharing in monozygotic twins fell below observed levels.

These same records also appear under a second study, on yellow fever vaccine responses in identical twins.

This chain joins TRBV29-1 and TRBJ1-1; no reliable D call. This sequence originates from a woman younger than 35 in good health. Sequenced input: CD4+ T cells sorted from blood. The chain's CDR3 is CSVEFPRRNTEAFF. The CDR3, as DNA: TGCAGCGTTGAATTTCCCCGAAGGAACACTGAAGCTTTCTTT.